These 14 T cell receptor beta chains share one sample of origin, sequenced in a study of blood T cell repertoires in COVID-19. Repertoires were generated with immunoSEQ multiplex PCR, while TCRdb's copy carries only in-frame clones and drops some. In the table there are 120,000 or so clones, around four fifths of which are singletons. What was sequenced was peripheral blood. All receptors come from a human donor in a cohort sampled during active COVID-19.

The chain carries TRBV27 and TRBJ1-5, with D possibly matching TRBD1 (5 bases). V was trimmed by 5 bases and J by 2 bases, leaving 10 bases between them. Germline V lookup: CDR1 MNHEY, CDR2 SMNVEV (reference sequence). This CDR3 has 14 amino acids. DNA of the CDR3: TGTGCCAGCAGTGAACAGGACCGCAATCAGCCCCAGCATTTT. Amino acid sequence: CASSEQDRNQPQHF.

CDR3: CASRPGQQNVETQYF. The DNA of the CDR3 is TGTGCCAGCAGGCCGGGACAGCAAAACGTGGAGACCCAGTACTTC. The gene calls are TRBV6-5 and TRBJ2-5; TRBD1 agrees at 7 bases. Looked up from germline, CDR1 is MNHEY and CDR2 is SVGAGI. The J segment lost 5 bases and the V segment lost 6 bases, leaving 12 bases of the junction unmatched. The CDR3 spans 15 residues.

V is TRBV11-2 and J is TRBJ1-2; TRBD1 matches 7 bases. The CDR3 extends over 13 amino acids. V lost 5 bases and J lost 2; bases outside the gene matches: 2. CDR1 SGHAT and CDR2 FQNNGV come from the germline V gene. The CDR3 DNA follows: TGTGCCAGCAGCCCGACAGGGAACTATGGCTACACCTTC. It encodes CASSPTGNYGYTF.

This clone was seen just once. The rearrangement links TRBV7-2 to TRBJ2-3, with TRBD2 as a possible D gene (5 bases). CDR1 is SGHTA and CDR2 is FQGNSA in the germline V gene. There are 15 residues in the CDR3. The V end was cut by 2 bases, the J end by 5 bases, with 14 bases between. The CDR3 here is CASSLLGLEGDTQYF. Here the CDR3 DNA reads TGTGCCAGCAGCTTACTTGGCCTTGAGGGAGATACGCAGTATTTT.

This clone turned up a few times. DNA of the CDR3: TGTGCCAGCTCACCGGGACAGAACTACGAGCAGTACTTC. Its translation is CASSPGQNYEQYF. This sequence joins TRBV18 and TRBJ2-7; 7 positions agree with TRBD1. The germline CDR1 and CDR2 sequences are KGHSH and LQKENI. The CDR3 is 13 amino acids. J was trimmed by 3 bases and V by 3 bases; bases with no gene match: 2.

The chain has TRBV19 and TRBJ2-7; 10 nucleotides match TRBD1. J was trimmed by 4 bases and V by 5 bases; bases with no gene match: 8. Germline V gene data show CDR1 as LNHDA and CDR2 as SQIVND (reference sequence). This CDR3 is 15 amino acids long. As DNA, the CDR3 is TGTGCCAGTAGTGGACCGGGACAGGGGAGTTACGAGCAGTACTTC. This codes for CASSGPGQGSYEQYF.

This sequence joins TRBV10-3 and TRBJ1-5; 7 nucleotides align to TRBD1. The CDR3 length is 14 residues. J gave up 0 bases and V 6 bases, and 2 bases lay outside the gene matches. The V gene's germline CDR1 is ENHRY and CDR2 SYGVKD. CDR3 in DNA: TGTGCCATCAGCGGACAGGATAGCAATCAGCCCCAGCATTTT. Protein: CAISGQDSNQPQHF.

The genes are TRBV24-1 and TRBJ2-7; TRBD1 matches 7 bases. With 2 bases clipped from V and 3 bases from J, the junction kept 6 bases outside the gene matches. Germline V CDR1 and CDR2: KGHDR, SFDVKD. The CDR3 contains 15 residues. Written as DNA, the CDR3 is TGTGCCACCAGTGATTCCCTCGGGACAGTCTACGAGCAGTACTTC. Translating it yields CATSDSLGTVYEQYF.

This chain links TRBV4-3 with TRBJ2-3; D gene uncertain. CDR3 length: 14 amino acids. CDR1 LGHNA and CDR2 YSLEER come from the germline V gene. V lost 0 bases and J lost 3, with 7 bases in between. The CDR3 coding sequence is TGCGCCAGCAGCCAAGACGAGAGAACAGATACGCAGTATTTT. This codes for CASSQDERTDTQYF.

This chain uses TRBV12-3 or TRBV12-4 with TRBJ1-4, with D hard to call. Trimming removed 6 bases at V and 3 bases at J, with 8 bases between. The CDR3 spans 13 residues. The DNA for the CDR3 is TGTGCCAGCAGCACGAGGGCTAATGAAAAACTGTTTTTT. This encodes CASSTRANEKLFF.

This chain uses TRBV28 with TRBJ1-2; TRBD1 matches 7 bases. Germline CDR1 reads MDHEN; CDR2 reads SYDVKM. V lost 5 bases and J lost 7; bases outside the gene matches: 7. This CDR3 comprises 13 residues. For the CDR3, the DNA is TGTGCCAGCAGTCAGCCAGGGGGGCTTGGCTACACCTTC. Its protein is CASSQPGGLGYTF.

The chain couples TRBV4-2 to TRBJ2-1; D gene ambiguous. Trimming pared 0 bases from V and 7 bases from J, leaving 7 bases between. This CDR3 is built from 13 residues. Germline V lookup: CDR1 LGHNA, CDR2 YNFKEQ. CDR3: CASSQDIGNEQFF. CDR3 bases: TGTGCCAGCAGCCAAGATATCGGGAATGAGCAGTTCTTC.

The chain uses TRBV7-7 and TRBJ2-1; possibly TRBD2 for D (6 bases). CDR1 SSHAT and CDR2 FNYEAQ come from the germline V gene (reference sequence). The CDR3 has 13 amino acids. Deletions cut 4 bases from V and 9 bases from J, with 13 bases between. The CDR3: CASSSNPGGEQFF. The DNA of the CDR3 is TGTGCCAGCAGCTCCAATCCCGGGGGTGAGCAGTTCTTC.

The sample holds one count of this clone. The rearrangement joins TRBV7-2 to TRBJ2-4; 11 bases fit TRBD1. Germline lookup yields CDR1 SGHTA and CDR2 FQGNSA. J lost 0 bases, V lost 5 bases, and 3 bases had no gene match. The length of the CDR3 is 16 residues. CDR3 sequence (DNA): TGTGCCAGCAGCCGGGGACAGGGGGTAGCCAAAAACATTCAGTACTTC. Translated: CASSRGQGVAKNIQYF.